The source of this T cell receptor beta chain is a study of CD8+ T cells in alopecia areata. Study in general: Administration of oral tofacitinib to treated patients was at 5 to 10 mg twice daily. Patients in the study were on tofacitinib for 6 to 18 months, then off it for 6 months. The study's findings and limits: In blood and scalp, many expanded lesional clones persisted during tofacitinib.

The CDR3 spans 15 residues. Germline values: CDR1 MNHNY, CDR2 SVGAGI (reference sequence). V lost 0 bases to trimming and J lost 4 bases; unmatched junction nucleotides: 4. A remark on this clone: The antigen is unknown.

Sequencing relied on a cDNA template that was reverse transcribed from extracted RNA. This table comes from immunoSEQ multiplex PCR, and its TCRdb copy is limited to in-frame clones, with some not included. The profile shows approximately 150,000 clones, 55% to 75% of them singletons. Regarding treatment: oral pan-JAK inhibitor, 5-10 mg twice daily. The V gene is TRBV6-6, the J gene TRBJ2-7; the match to TRBD2 covers 9 bases. The specimen comprised CD4+ T cells sorted from blood, sampled at week 24, from a patient treated with tofacitinib. The TCR comes from a human donor with alopecia areata. For the CDR3, the DNA is TGTGCCAGCAGTTACTCGGCGGGGGGGCCGTACGAGCAGTACTTC. It encodes CASSYSAGGPYEQYF.